This TCR beta chain was obtained from a study of human T cells and chemical hapten exposure. Study-level findings and limits: Controls formed significantly fewer large CDR3 similarity clusters than expanded TCRs did.

TCRdb processed the RACE reads anew with MiXCR; each CDR3 protein has one entry. The data contain 65,000 to 90,000 distinct CDR3 sequences, about 15% of them singletons. Turning to this clonotype: No antigen is known for it.

Time point given: pre-sensitization, week 0. As to treatment: therapeutic diphenylcyclopropenone sensitization with weekly scalp DPC. This clonotype was sampled from a woman in her forties or fifties with alopecia areata. Some clones in this sample may be carry-over from other donors' samples. This specimen was whole blood, taken in connection with sensitization to the hapten diphenylcyclopropenone (DPC).

The DNA for the CDR3 is TGTGCCAGCAGCCCGAGCGGGGGACGCAGCAATCAGCCCCAGCATTTT. It specifies CASSPSGGRSNQPQHF. The rearrangement uses TRBV7-9 and TRBJ1-5; a weak D match, TRBD1 (5 bases). The germline V gene has CDR1 SEHNR and CDR2 FQNEAQ (reference sequence). CDR3 length: 16 residues. V was pared by 5 bases and J by 1 base, with 15 bases between.